A single sample gave rise to the 21 T cell receptor beta chains below, sequenced in a study of blood T cell repertoires in COVID-19. This table comes from immunoSEQ multiplex PCR, and its TCRdb copy is limited to in-frame clones, with some not included. The table shows approximately 210,000 clones, with 85% to 90% occurring only once. Material: peripheral blood. These TCRs come from a woman between 65 and 79 years old with acute or convalescent COVID-19.

The V gene is TRBV18, the J gene TRBJ2-5; 13 bases match TRBD2. CDR3 length: 18 residues. Germline CDR1 and CDR2: KGHSH and LQKENI. With 1 base clipped from V and 4 bases from J, the junction kept 9 bases outside the gene matches. The CDR3 nucleotides read TGTGCCAGCTCACCACTCGGACTAGCGGGAGTGGGGGGAGAGACCCAGTACTTC. Translated, it gives CASSPLGLAGVGGETQYF.

The chain links TRBV6-5 to TRBJ2-7; 8 bases align to TRBD1. V dropped 6 bases and J dropped 6; count of bases not matched to a gene: 10. This CDR3 has 14 residues. Germline V gene sequence: CDR1 MNHEY, CDR2 SVGAGI. CDR3 loop: CASRLDRDFSEQYF. The CDR3 nucleotides read TGTGCCAGCAGGTTGGACAGGGACTTCTCCGAGCAGTACTTC.

This sequence joins TRBV7-2 and TRBJ2-2, with 12 bases matching TRBD2. This CDR3 region has 16 residues. The germline V gene has CDR1 SGHTA and CDR2 FQGNSA. V trimming: 5 bases; J trimming: 5 bases; junction bases outside the gene matches: 6. Here the CDR3 reads CASSAQLAGGTGELFF. For the CDR3, the DNA is TGTGCCAGCAGCGCCCAACTAGCGGGAGGAACCGGGGAGCTGTTTTTT.

This chain uses TRBV18 with TRBJ2-5; perhaps TRBD1 as D (6 bases). Trimming took off 1 base at V and 5 bases at J, with 14 bases between the two ends. Germline loops: CDR1 KGHSH, CDR2 LQKENI. The CDR3 extends over 15 amino acids. The chain's CDR3 is CASSPRAGVMETQYF. Here the CDR3 DNA reads TGTGCCAGCTCACCACGGGCAGGGGTGATGGAGACCCAGTACTTC.

The chain uses TRBV6-5 and TRBJ1-6; TRBD1 might be the D (6 bases). V was pared by 7 bases and J by 5 bases, with 12 bases between. Germline loops: CDR1 MNHEY, CDR2 SVGAGI. The CDR3 has 14 residues. Here the CDR3 DNA reads TGTGCCAGCACCCCAGGACAGAATAATTCACCCCTCCACTTT. It codes for CASTPGQNNSPLHF.

The chain carries TRBV7-2 and TRBJ2-5; TRBD2 might be the D (5 bases). This CDR3 is 14 amino acids long. CDR1 and CDR2 from the germline V gene are SGHTA and FQGNSA. Trimming stripped 4 bases from V and 2 bases from J, with 11 bases between. As DNA, the CDR3 is TGTGCCAGCAGCTCTTTACTAGAACAAGAGACCCAGTACTTC. It yields the protein CASSSLLEQETQYF.

The chain uses TRBV5-1 and TRBJ2-7; tentative D call: TRBD1 (6 bases). This CDR3 contains 12 residues. Germline V gene lookup returns CDR1 SGHRS and CDR2 YFSETQ. The V and J ends lost 1 base and 5 bases respectively, with 7 bases between them. The CDR3 DNA is TGCGCCAGCAGCTTGCCAGGGGACGAGCAGTACTTC. Translating it yields CASSLPGDEQYF. The full variable domain, completed using reference TRBV5-1 and TRBJ2-7, is KAGVTQTPRYLIKTRGQQVTLSCSPISGHRSVSWYQQTPGQGLQFLFEYFSETQRNKGNFPGRFSGRQFSNSRSEMNVSTLELGDSALYLCASSLPGDEQYFGPGTRLTVT.

The gene calls are TRBV6-5 and TRBJ1-4; possible D gene TRBD1, 5 bases. Germline V gene lookup returns CDR1 MNHEY and CDR2 SVGAGI. The length of the CDR3 is 14 residues. V was shortened by 8 bases and J by 4 bases, with 14 bases between the two germline ends. This chain's CDR3 is CASRAQGYNEKLFF. The CDR3 coding sequence is TGTGCCAGCCGGGCCCAGGGTTATAATGAAAAACTGTTTTTT.

This clone was detected a few times. The V call is TRBV6-4, the J call TRBJ1-6; unclear D gene. V was trimmed by 6 bases and J by 10 bases, leaving 16 bases between them. The germline V gene has CDR1 MRHNA and CDR2 SNTAGT. This CDR3 is 14 amino acids long. The CDR3: CASSALSRGSPLHF. The CDR3 DNA sequence: TGTGCCAGCAGCGCCCTATCGCGCGGGTCACCCCTCCACTTT.

The chain has TRBV3-1 (or the pseudogene TRBV3-2) and TRBJ2-3; 8 bases are a match to TRBD2. V was clipped by 4 bases and J by 4 bases; unmatched bases: 4. Germline V lookup: CDR1 LGHDT, CDR2 YNNKEL (reference sequence). CDR3 length equals 14 residues. CDR3 residues: CASSPSGGPDTQYF. The CDR3 nucleotides read TGTGCCAGCAGCCCTTCGGGGGGGCCAGATACGCAGTATTTT.

This rearrangement joins TRBV5-6 to TRBJ2-3; 10 bases fit TRBD1. The V gene end was trimmed by 4 bases and the J gene end by 0 bases; junction bases not matched to a gene: 5. Germline CDR1 reads SGHDT; CDR2 reads YYEEEE. The CDR3 covers 16 residues. The CDR3 sequence: CASSNPGQGSTDTQYF. The DNA for the CDR3 is TGTGCCAGCAGCAACCCGGGACAGGGGAGCACAGATACGCAGTATTTT.

Only one count was recorded for this clone. The chain employs TRBV7-3 and TRBJ1-2; D not resolved. This CDR3 spans 12 amino acids. With 5 bases removed from V and 8 bases from J, the gap between germline ends came to 12 bases. Germline V gene lookup returns CDR1 SGHTA and CDR2 FQGTGA. The CDR3 DNA sequence: TGTGCCAGCAGCCCAGAGGGTGGGGGCTACACCTTC. Translation gives CASSPEGGGYTF. Full variable domain (outside the CDR3, taken from reference TRBV7-3 and TRBJ1-2): GAGVSQTPSNKVTEKGKYVELRCDPISGHTALYWYRQSLGQGPEFLIYFQGTGAADDSGLPNDRFFAVRPEGSVSTLKIQRTERGDSAVYLCASSPEGGGYTFGSGTRLTVV.

This clone was recorded a few times. The chain carries TRBV29-1 and TRBJ2-5; 7 bases are a match to TRBD1. Germline CDR1 reads SQVTM; CDR2 reads ANQGSEA. The CDR3 sequence is 12 residues long. J lost 2 bases, V lost 6 bases, and 3 bases had no gene match. For the CDR3, the DNA is TGCAGCGTGGGACAGACTCAAGAGACCCAGTACTTC. Amino acid sequence: CSVGQTQETQYF. The entire variable domain, with the rest obtained from reference TRBV29-1 and TRBJ2-5, is as follows: SAVISQKPSRDICQRGTSLTIQCQVDSQVTMMFWYRQQPGQSLTLIATANQGSEATYESGFVIDKFPISRPNLTFSTLTVSNMSPEDSSIYLCSVGQTQETQYFGPGTRLLVL.

This clone was found once. This chain links TRBV21-1 with TRBJ1-6; TRBD1, as called in the table, went unchecked against the DNA. TRBV21-1 is noted as a pseudogene. The length of the CDR3 is 13 residues. This CDR3 is CASIQGEDSPLHF. The CDR3 nucleotides are TGTGCCAGCATCCAGGGGGAGGATTCACCCCTCCACTTT.

J is TRBJ1-2 and V is TRBV27; D call uncertain. The CDR3 spans 14 residues. The germline V gene has CDR1 MNHEY and CDR2 SMNVEV (reference sequence). With 3 bases removed from V and 6 bases from J, the gap between germline ends came to 14 bases. The CDR3 protein is CASSFGRSPNGYTF. CDR3 coding DNA: TGTGCCAGCAGTTTCGGTCGGAGTCCGAATGGCTACACCTTC.

This chain links TRBV6-2 or TRBV6-3 with TRBJ2-3; 8 nucleotides agree with TRBD2. CDR3 length: 12 amino acids. Germline V gives CDR1 MNHEY, CDR2 SVGEGT. V was pared by 5 bases and J by 9 bases, with 4 bases of the junction left unmatched. The CDR3 protein is CASSPTSDTQYF. The CDR3 DNA follows: TGTGCCAGCAGTCCGACTAGCGACACGCAGTATTTT.

This chain links TRBV19 with TRBJ1-1, with 12 bases lining up with TRBD1. V lost 8 bases to trimming and J lost 4 bases; unmatched junction nucleotides: 2. Germline V gives CDR1 LNHDA, CDR2 SQIVND (reference sequence). The CDR3 runs to 13 residues. Here the CDR3 DNA reads TGTGCCAGTGGGACAGGGGGCTTCACTGAAGCTTTCTTT. Its protein is CASGTGGFTEAFF.

V is TRBV28 and J is TRBJ1-2, with TRBD1 matching over 9 bases. The junction had 10 bases not matched to a gene; V was cut back by 5 bases and J by 6 bases. Germline CDR1 is MDHEN and CDR2 is SYDVKM. CDR3 size: 15 residues. As DNA, the CDR3 is TGTGCCAGCAGTACCGGGACAGGGAGGGTGAATGGCTACACCTTC. Amino acids: CASSTGTGRVNGYTF.

V usage is TRBV6-5 and J usage is TRBJ1-1; 7 bases are shared with TRBD1. CDR3 length: 15 residues. The V and J ends lost 2 bases and 5 bases, in that order; junction bases with no gene match: 8. Germline V gene data show CDR1 as MNHEY and CDR2 as SVGAGI. The CDR3 DNA follows: TGTGCCAGCAGTTACAAATCGACAGGGAGTACTGAAGCTTTCTTT. Its translation is CASSYKSTGSTEAFF.

The CDR3 loop is CASSASGTGGKAFF. The CDR3 DNA sequence: TGTGCCAGCAGCGCCTCCGGGACAGGGGGTAAAGCTTTCTTT. The J gene is TRBJ1-1, the V gene TRBV9; TRBD1 agrees at 11 bases. The V and J ends lost 3 bases and 9 bases, in that order; junction bases with no gene match: 7. The CDR3 extends over 14 amino acids. Germline CDR1 is SGDLS and CDR2 is YYNGEE. The variable domain in full, completed from reference TRBV9 and TRBJ1-1, reads DSGVTQTPKHLITATGQRVTLRCSPRSGDLSVYWYQQSLDQGLQFLIQYYNGEERAKGNILERFSAQQFPDLHSELNLSSLELGDSALYFCASSASGTGGKAFFGQGTRLTVV.

V is TRBV2 and J is TRBJ2-3, with 14 bases aligning to TRBD2. This CDR3 comprises 17 residues. Germline V gene sequence: CDR1 SNHLY, CDR2 FYNNEI. V gave up 8 bases and J gave up 5 bases; unmatched junction bases: 12. CDR3 sequence: CASGGTSGSPLGDTQYF. The CDR3 DNA is TGTGCCAGCGGGGGGACTAGCGGGAGCCCCCTGGGAGATACGCAGTATTTT.